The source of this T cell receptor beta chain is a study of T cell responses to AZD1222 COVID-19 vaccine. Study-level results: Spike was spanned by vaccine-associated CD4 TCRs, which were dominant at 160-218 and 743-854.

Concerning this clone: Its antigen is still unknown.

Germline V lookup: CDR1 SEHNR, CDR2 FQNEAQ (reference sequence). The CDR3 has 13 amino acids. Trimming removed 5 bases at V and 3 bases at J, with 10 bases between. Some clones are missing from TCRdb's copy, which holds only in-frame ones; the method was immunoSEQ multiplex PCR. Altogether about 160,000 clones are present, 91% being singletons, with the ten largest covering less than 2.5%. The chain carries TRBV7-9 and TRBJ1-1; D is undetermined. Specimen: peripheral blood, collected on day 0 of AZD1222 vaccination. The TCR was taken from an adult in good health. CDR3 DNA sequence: TGTGCCAGCAGCCCCCCGCGGGACACTGAAGCTTTCTTT. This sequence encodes CASSPPRDTEAFF.